This is a list of T cell receptor beta chains from one sample in a study of T cells in Graves' hyperthyroidism and ophthalmopathy. TCRdb redid the calling of the multiplex PCR reads with MiXCR, one entry per CDR3 protein. The table has hundreds of thousands of distinct CDR3 sequences, 15% to 19% seen once. Sequencing was done on a sample of blood. The origin of the receptors is a woman aged 18-35 years with Graves' hyperthyroidism. The CDR3 runs from the conserved cysteine through the conserved F or W. The D gene is left open where the match is weak. Some rows mark clone size as missing; the rest say once, few, many or name a class of expanded clone.

size	V	D	J	DNA	CDR3
many	TRBV11-2	-	TRBJ1-6	TGTGCCAGCAGCTCCTACTGGATCCCCCGTGGGGGTTCCTATAATTCACCCCTCCACTTT	CASSSYWIPRGGSYNSPLHF
-	TRBV6-1	-	TRBJ2-3	TGTGCCAGCAGCGATAGGAGCACAGATACGCAGTATTTT	CASSDRSTDTQYF
many	TRBV9	-	TRBJ2-5	TGTGCCAGCAGCGTAGGGGGATACAGAGAGACCCAGTACTTC	CASSVGGYRETQYF
few	TRBV9	-	TRBJ2-3	TGTGCCAGCAGCGTAGTATCCGCAGATACGCAGTATTTT	CASSVVSADTQYF
many	TRBV9	TRBD2	TRBJ2-1	TGTGCCAGCAGCGTTGGCGGACTAGCGGGGCACAATGAGCAGTTCTTC	CASSVGGLAGHNEQFF
few	TRBV12-3/TRBV12-4	-	TRBJ2-2	TGTGCCAGCAGTTTAGAAGCCGCCACCGGGGAGCTGTTTTTT	CASSLEAATGELFF
many	TRBV12-3/TRBV12-4	-	TRBJ1-5	TGTGCCAGCAGTAGGCAGGGGCTAAATCAGCCCCAGCATTTT	CASSRQGLNQPQHF
many	TRBV7-2	-	TRBJ1-5	TGTGCCAGCAGCTTTGGAGAAGAGTTCCAGCCCCAGCATTTT	CASSFGEEFQPQHF
-	TRBV7-6	-	TRBJ1-5	TGTGCCAGCAGCCCACCCTTCGGGTCACGAGGTTGTGGTAGCAATCAGCCCCAGCATTTT	CASSPPFGSRGCGSNQPQHF
many	TRBV11-2	TRBD1	TRBJ2-5	TGTGCCAGCAGCTTAGCGTACAGGGGTCGAGAGACCCAGTACTTC	CASSLAYRGRETQYF
many	TRBV27	TRBD1	TRBJ2-5	TGTGCCAGCACCTCGGTGGGCAGGGGGTTTCGAGAGACCCAGTACTTC	CASTSVGRGFRETQYF
many	TRBV3-1	-	TRBJ1-4	TGTGCCAGCAGCCAAGACGATGGGGGACTTATGACTAATGAAAAACTGTTTTTT	CASSQDDGGLMTNEKLFF
-	TRBV3-1	-	TRBJ2-1	TGTGCCAGCAGCCATAGTCGTAGGGGGACGCTATACAATGAGCAGTTCTTC	CASSHSRRGTLYNEQFF
-	TRBV5-1	-	TRBJ2-2	TGCGCCAGCAGCTTAGAGAGAGGGGAGCTGTTTTTT	CASSLERGELFF
many	TRBV10-3	TRBD2	TRBJ2-3	TGTGCCATCAGTCCGACTAGCGGGGGGGTATGGGCAGATACGCAGTATTTT	CAISPTSGGVWADTQYF
-	TRBV10-3	-	TRBJ2-3	TGTGCCGCGACCCGGAGTGGGGCCACAGATACGCAGTATTTT	CAATRSGATDTQYF
many	TRBV3-1	-	TRBJ2-3	TGTGCCAGCAGCCACACAGATACGCAGTATTTT	CASSHTDTQYF
few	TRBV7-9	TRBD1	TRBJ1-1	TGTGCCAGCAGCTTGATGACAGGGGTACGGGCTTTCTTT	CASSLMTGVRAFF
many	TRBV7-8	-	TRBJ1-2	TGTGCCAGCAGCTTAGGGGTTTTTAACTATGGCTACACCTTC	CASSLGVFNYGYTF
many	TRBV7-3	-	TRBJ1-1	TGTGCCAGCAGCCTAGGGGGGGGGCCTGGCACTGAAGCTTTCTTT	CASSLGGGPGTEAFF
many	TRBV3-1	-	TRBJ2-5	TGTGCCAGCAGCCAAGATCCAGTAGTCCAAGAGACCCAGTACTTC	CASSQDPVVQETQYF
few	TRBV29-1	TRBD2	TRBJ2-5	TGCAGCGGGGAGGTGACGGGAGGAGGGGAGACCCAGTACTTC	CSGEVTGGGETQYF
many	TRBV20-1	-	TRBJ1-2	TGCAGTGCTAGCCAACAGGTCGACTATGGCTACACCTTC	CSASQQVDYGYTF
few	TRBV11-3	-	TRBJ2-3	TGTGCCAGCAGCTTATCAGGGTCATTTTCTTCAGATACGCAGTATTTT	CASSLSGSFSSDTQYF
many	TRBV20-1	-	TRBJ2-1	TGCAGTGCTAGCGTGAGCGGAAATGAGCAGTTCTTC	CSASVSGNEQFF
many	TRBV28	-	TRBJ2-7	TGTGCCAGCAGTTTATGGGGCAGGGTCCAACCTTACGAGCAGTACTTC	CASSLWGRVQPYEQYF
many	TRBV13	-	TRBJ2-3	TGTGCCAGCAGCTTAGCCAGCGGGTTTACAGATACGCAGTATTTT	CASSLASGFTDTQYF
once	TRBV9	-	TRBJ2-1	TGTGCCAGCAGCGTAGGTTTCGGGAGCGTCAAGTATGAGCAGTTCTTC	CASSVGFGSVKYEQFF
few	TRBV6-4	-	TRBJ2-7	TGTGCCAGCAGTGGAGGAAAGACTACCTACGAGCAGTACTTC	CASSGGKTTYEQYF
many	TRBV11-2	TRBD2	TRBJ2-1	TGTGCCAGCAGACCTAGGACTAGCGCTTACAATGAGCAGTTCTTC	CASRPRTSAYNEQFF
few	TRBV7-2	-	TRBJ1-4	TGTGCCAGCAGCCTGATAACCGGGTCCCGGGAGGAACTGTTTTTT	CASSLITGSREELFF
many	TRBV11-2	-	TRBJ1-2	TGTGCCAGCAGCTTAGGAGTGAGCTACACCTTC	CASSLGVSYTF
many	TRBV5-1	-	TRBJ2-1	TGCGCCAGCAGCACGTGGGCGGGCTACAATGAGCAGTTCTTC	CASSTWAGYNEQFF
many	TRBV20-1	-	TRBJ1-4	TGCAGTGCTAGAGATATGACCTCTGGGACTAATGAAAAACTGTTTTTT	CSARDMTSGTNEKLFF
many	TRBV28	TRBD1	TRBJ1-5	TGTGCCAGCAGTTCGGGACAGGGGGCAGAGCAGCCCCAGCATTTT	CASSSGQGAEQPQHF
-	TRBV7-8	TRBD1	TRBJ1-5	TGTGCCAGCGGGACAGACAAGAATCAGCCCCAGCATTTT	CASGTDKNQPQHF
-	TRBV4-2	-	TRBJ1-5	TGTGCCAGCAGCCGCTGGACGGCAGGAGAGAGCAATCAGCCCCAGCATTTT	CASSRWTAGESNQPQHF
-	TRBV19	TRBD2	TRBJ2-1	TGTGCCAGTAGTATAGATGGAAGCGGGAGGGGACGGAGGAAGCAGTTCTTC	CASSIDGSGRGRRKQFF
-	TRBV10-1	-	TRBJ2-3	TGCGCCAGCAGTGAGAGGGTTACAGATACGCAGTATTTT	CASSERVTDTQYF
-	TRBV4-2	TRBD1	TRBJ1-4	TGTGCCAGCAGCGCGTACAGGGGGGGAGAGGAAAAACTGTTTTTT	CASSAYRGGEEKLFF
many	TRBV7-2	-	TRBJ2-3	TGTGCCAGCAGCTTCATAAATAGGGATTTAACGCAGTATTTT	CASSFINRDLTQYF
few	TRBV20-1	-	TRBJ1-2	TGCAGTGCTAGAGACCCCTATGGCTACACCTTC	CSARDPYGYTF
many	TRBV6-4	-	TRBJ1-1	TGTGCCAGCAGTGACTCAGGTTTACCCCTTAACACTGAAGCTTTCTTT	CASSDSGLPLNTEAFF
-	TRBV14	-	TRBJ1-3	TGTGCCAGCAGCCAAGACTTCGTTTCTGGAAACACCATATATTTT	CASSQDFVSGNTIYF
few	TRBV11-2	-	TRBJ1-6	TGTGCCAGCAGCCCACTGACAGGACCTGAGAGATCCCTCCACTTT	CASSPLTGPERSLHF
many	TRBV5-5	-	TRBJ1-4	TGTGCCAGCAGCTTGGCGGGAAAACTGTTTTTT	CASSLAGKLFF
many	TRBV7-6	-	TRBJ2-5	TGTGCCAGCAGCCCCCGCCGTCTAGGGGCTCAAGAGACCCAGTACTTC	CASSPRRLGAQETQYF
many	TRBV20-1	TRBD2	TRBJ2-1	TGCAGTGCTCTACCCGCGACTAGCGGGGGGGCCCGTGAGCAGTTCTTC	CSALPATSGGAREQFF
-	TRBV20-1	-	TRBJ2-7	TGCAGTGCTAGGGACACAAGGGTGCTCTACGAGCAGTACTTC	CSARDTRVLYEQYF